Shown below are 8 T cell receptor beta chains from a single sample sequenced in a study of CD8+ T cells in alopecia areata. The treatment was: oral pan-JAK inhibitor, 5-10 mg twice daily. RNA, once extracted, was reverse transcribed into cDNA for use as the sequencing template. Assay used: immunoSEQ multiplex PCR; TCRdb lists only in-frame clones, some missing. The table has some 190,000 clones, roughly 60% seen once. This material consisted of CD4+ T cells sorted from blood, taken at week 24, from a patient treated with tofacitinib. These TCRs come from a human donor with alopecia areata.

DNA for the CDR3: TGTGCCAGCAGTTACTCGTCCTTCACAGATACGCAGTATTTT. Translated, it gives CASSYSSFTDTQYF. The chain uses TRBV6-5 and TRBJ2-3; D is unresolved. The CDR3 consists of 14 residues. Trimming shortened V by 0 bases and J by 2 bases, and 6 bases separated the two germline ends. Germline CDR1 is MNHEY and CDR2 is SVGAGI.

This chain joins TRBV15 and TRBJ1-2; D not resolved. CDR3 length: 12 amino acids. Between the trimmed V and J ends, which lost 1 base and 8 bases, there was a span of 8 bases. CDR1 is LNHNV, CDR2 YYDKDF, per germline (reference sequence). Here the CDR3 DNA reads TGTGCCACCAGCAGAGGGACGGACGGCTACACCTTC. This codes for CATSRGTDGYTF.

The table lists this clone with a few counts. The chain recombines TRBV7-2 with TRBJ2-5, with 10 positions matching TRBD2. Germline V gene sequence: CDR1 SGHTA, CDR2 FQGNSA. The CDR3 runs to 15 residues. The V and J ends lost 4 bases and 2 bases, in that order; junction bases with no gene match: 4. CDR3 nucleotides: TGTGCCAGCAGCTCTCTAGCGGGGGCTCAAGAGACCCAGTACTTC. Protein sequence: CASSSLAGAQETQYF.

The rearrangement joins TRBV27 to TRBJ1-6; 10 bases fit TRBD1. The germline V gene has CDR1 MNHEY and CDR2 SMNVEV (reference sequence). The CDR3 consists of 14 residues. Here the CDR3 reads CAGDRGSYNSPLHF. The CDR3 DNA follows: TGTGCTGGGGACAGGGGATCCTATAATTCACCCCTCCACTTT.

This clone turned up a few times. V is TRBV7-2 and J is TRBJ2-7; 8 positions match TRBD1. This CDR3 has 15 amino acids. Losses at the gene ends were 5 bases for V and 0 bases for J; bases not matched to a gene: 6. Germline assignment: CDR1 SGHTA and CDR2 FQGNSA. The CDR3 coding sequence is TGTGCCAGCAGCCCGGGACAGGTTACCTCCTACGAGCAGTACTTC. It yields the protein CASSPGQVTSYEQYF.

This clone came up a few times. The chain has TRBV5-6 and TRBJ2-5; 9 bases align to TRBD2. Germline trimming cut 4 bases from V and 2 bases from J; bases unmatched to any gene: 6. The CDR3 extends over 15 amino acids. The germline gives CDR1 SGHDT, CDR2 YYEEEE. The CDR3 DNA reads TGTGCCAGCAGCAGAGGACTAGCGCAACAAGAGACCCAGTACTTC. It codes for CASSRGLAQQETQYF.

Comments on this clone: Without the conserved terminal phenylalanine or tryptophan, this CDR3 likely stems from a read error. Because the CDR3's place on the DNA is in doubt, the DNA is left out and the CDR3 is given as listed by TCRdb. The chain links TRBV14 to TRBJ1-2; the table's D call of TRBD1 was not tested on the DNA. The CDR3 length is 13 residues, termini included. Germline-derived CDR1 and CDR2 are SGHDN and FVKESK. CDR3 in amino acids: CASGPDLRPRGSI.

In DNA form, the CDR3 reads TGTGCCAGCGGACAGGGGAAGAATTCACCCCTCCACTTT. Residues: CASGQGKNSPLHF. V and J are TRBV7-3 and TRBJ1-6; TRBD1 aligns across 9 bases. The CDR3 contains 13 residues. From germline, CDR1 is SGHTA and CDR2 FQGTGA. V was pared by 8 bases and J by 7 bases, with 3 bases of the junction left unmatched. The full variable domain, rest sourced from reference TRBV7-3 and TRBJ1-6, is GAGVSQTPSNKVTEKGKYVELRCDPISGHTALYWYRQSLGQGPEFLIYFQGTGAADDSGLPNDRFFAVRPEGSVSTLKIQRTERGDSAVYLCASGQGKNSPLHFGNGTRLTVT.